This TCR beta chain emerged from a study of cytomegalovirus exposure and HLA in healthy donors. The overall study: An early release of data contained tens of millions of unique TCRs, which came from HLA-typed donors.

Germline V lookup: CDR1 MGHDK, CDR2 SYGVNS. The CDR3 extends over 15 amino acids. Trimming removed 7 bases at V and 2 bases at J, with 12 bases between. Both 60 Vbeta primers and 13 Jbeta primers went into the PCR. Sequenced by immunoSEQ multiplex PCR; TCRdb stores in-frame clones only, minus some. The sample lists approximately 110,000 clones, roughly three fifths occurring once. Study-wide findings and caveats: With later analysis, a missense DCLRE1C variant became linked to TCR beta V- and J-gene trimming. TRBV6-2, TRBV6-3 and some other V segments were excluded as indistinguishable. A later analysis revealed that TCR association rates differed between HLA loci, peaking at DRB1 and bottoming out at HLA-C.

This clone was observed a few times. The antigen is unknown. The receptor was isolated from a young man in good health and CMV-seropositive. This chain uses TRBV25-1 with TRBJ2-6, with D possibly TRBD1 on 6 matching bases. The sequenced sample consisted of PBMCs. For the CDR3, the DNA is TGTGCCAGCACCGAAACAGGGACTGGGGCCAACGTCCTGACTTTC. Protein: CASTETGTGANVLTF.